A selection of T cell receptor beta chains follows, all from one sample in a study of blood T cell repertoires in COVID-19. Profiled with immunoSEQ multiplex PCR; TCRdb holds only in-frame clones, not every one. The sample consists of around 500,000 clones, over 75% of them appearing once. The source material was peripheral blood. These receptors were taken from a human donor in a cohort sampled during active COVID-19. CDR3s include the opening cysteine and the closing phenylalanine or tryptophan. Each record gives: V gene, clone size, J gene, D gene, CDR3 DNA, CDR3 protein. D genes are given only for firm matches. Size is stated for part of the rows, as once, few or many counts, or as a class when the clone is expanded.

V gene: TRBV6-2/TRBV6-3; clone size: -; J gene: TRBJ2-1; D gene: TRBD2; CDR3 DNA: TGTGCCAGCAGTTCCGGGACTAGCGGGTGGAGCGGGAGCAATGAGCAGTTCTTC; CDR3 protein: CASSSGTSGWSGSNEQFF
V gene: TRBV6-5; clone size: -; J gene: TRBJ2-7; D gene: TRBD1; CDR3 DNA: TGTGCCAGCAGTTATGGCGGGACAGGGGCCTACGAGCAGTACTTC; CDR3 protein: CASSYGGTGAYEQYF
V gene: TRBV18; clone size: -; J gene: TRBJ2-7; D gene: -; CDR3 DNA: TGTGCCAGCTCACCGTCAAAACTCTACGAGCAGTACTTC; CDR3 protein: CASSPSKLYEQYF
V gene: TRBV15; clone size: -; J gene: TRBJ1-1; D gene: TRBD1; CDR3 DNA: TGTGCCACCAGAAGGGACAGGACGCGGAACACTGAAGCTTTCTTT; CDR3 protein: CATRRDRTRNTEAFF
V gene: TRBV2; clone size: -; J gene: TRBJ2-7; D gene: -; CDR3 DNA: TGTGCCAGCAGTGAATGGGGCAGGGGAAACGAGCAGTACTTC; CDR3 protein: CASSEWGRGNEQYF
V gene: TRBV28; clone size: -; J gene: TRBJ1-5; D gene: TRBD1; CDR3 DNA: TGTGCCAGCAGCCGCTGGCAGGGGGGACAGCCCCAGCATTTT; CDR3 protein: CASSRWQGGQPQHF
V gene: TRBV2; clone size: -; J gene: TRBJ2-1; D gene: TRBD2; CDR3 DNA: TGTGCCAGCAGTGAAGCCAGCGGGAGGGCCGGGTACAATGAGCAGTTCTTC; CDR3 protein: CASSEASGRAGYNEQFF
V gene: TRBV9; clone size: -; J gene: TRBJ2-7; D gene: TRBD2; CDR3 DNA: TGTGCCAGCAGCGAGGGACTAGCGGGAGAGAGGTACGAGCAGTACTTC; CDR3 protein: CASSEGLAGERYEQYF
V gene: TRBV19; clone size: -; J gene: TRBJ2-3; D gene: TRBD2; CDR3 DNA: TGTGCCACATTGGACAGAGCGGGAGGGGTGGCCACAGATACGCAGTATTTT; CDR3 protein: CATLDRAGGVATDTQYF
V gene: TRBV19; clone size: -; J gene: TRBJ1-5; D gene: -; CDR3 DNA: TGTGCCAGTAGTATAGCGGGAGGGGGGCCTGGGCAGCCCCAGCATTTT; CDR3 protein: CASSIAGGGPGQPQHF
V gene: TRBV5-1; clone size: few; J gene: TRBJ2-5; D gene: TRBD2; CDR3 DNA: TGCGCCAGCAGCTGGGGTTTAGCGGGACAAGAGACCCAGTACTTC; CDR3 protein: CASSWGLAGQETQYF
V gene: TRBV6-5; clone size: -; J gene: TRBJ1-1; D gene: TRBD1; CDR3 DNA: TGTGCCTCCGCCGATCCTTTAAGACAGGGAAGCGTCGCTTTCTTT; CDR3 protein: CASADPLRQGSVAFF
V gene: TRBV6-5; clone size: -; J gene: TRBJ1-3; D gene: -; CDR3 DNA: TGTGCCAGCAGTACAGGGGGAAACACCATATATTTT; CDR3 protein: CASSTGGNTIYF
V gene: TRBV28; clone size: -; J gene: TRBJ2-3; D gene: -; CDR3 DNA: TGTGCCAGCAGTTTACGTACGTTCTATAGCACAGATACGCAGTATTTT; CDR3 protein: CASSLRTFYSTDTQYF
V gene: TRBV19; clone size: once; J gene: TRBJ2-3; D gene: TRBD1; CDR3 DNA: TGTGCCAGTAGAACAACAGGGGTAGATACGCAGTATTTT; CDR3 protein: CASRTTGVDTQYF
V gene: TRBV3-1/TRBV3-2; clone size: -; J gene: TRBJ1-1; D gene: TRBD1; CDR3 DNA: TGTGCCAGCAGCCGGGACAGTTTTATTGAAGCTTTCTTT; CDR3 protein: CASSRDSFIEAFF
V gene: TRBV29-1; clone size: -; J gene: TRBJ2-1; D gene: TRBD2; CDR3 DNA: TGCAGCGTTGAACGAAGCGGGAGTAGGGATGAGCAGTTCTTC; CDR3 protein: CSVERSGSRDEQFF
V gene: TRBV19; clone size: -; J gene: TRBJ1-3; D gene: -; CDR3 DNA: TGTGCCAGTAGTATCCCAGCGTTCGCCGGGGGAAACACCATATATTTT; CDR3 protein: CASSIPAFAGGNTIYF
V gene: TRBV9; clone size: -; J gene: TRBJ1-4; D gene: -; CDR3 DNA: TGTGCCAGCAGCTCAGGAGGGGGGGCAACTAATGAAAAACTGTTTTTT; CDR3 protein: CASSSGGGATNEKLFF
V gene: TRBV6-1; clone size: once; J gene: TRBJ1-1; D gene: -; CDR3 DNA: TGTGCCAGCAGTGAAATACTAGCTAACACTGAAGCTTTCTTT; CDR3 protein: CASSEILANTEAFF
V gene: TRBV2; clone size: -; J gene: TRBJ2-7; D gene: -; CDR3 DNA: TGTGCCAGCAGCGACAGTCGTCTCAGCGAGCAGTACTTC; CDR3 protein: CASSDSRLSEQYF
V gene: TRBV7-2; clone size: -; J gene: TRBJ2-7; D gene: TRBD1; CDR3 DNA: TGTGCCAGCAGCTTAGTTGGACAGGGGGCTTACGAGCAGTACTTC; CDR3 protein: CASSLVGQGAYEQYF
V gene: TRBV7-9; clone size: -; J gene: TRBJ1-1; D gene: -; CDR3 DNA: TGTGCCAGCAGCTTGGGGACGGGACTCTCGGTCAACACTGAAGCTTTCTTT; CDR3 protein: CASSLGTGLSVNTEAFF
V gene: TRBV29-1; clone size: -; J gene: TRBJ1-2; D gene: -; CDR3 DNA: TGCAGCGCCCTACCACAGTACTATGGCTACACCTTC; CDR3 protein: CSALPQYYGYTF
V gene: TRBV29-1; clone size: few; J gene: TRBJ2-1; D gene: -; CDR3 DNA: TGCAGCGTTGATGGTACTTCCTACAATGAGCAGTTCTTC; CDR3 protein: CSVDGTSYNEQFF
V gene: TRBV30; clone size: once; J gene: TRBJ1-1; D gene: TRBD1; CDR3 DNA: TGTGCCTGGGTAAGACAGGGGGCTATTAACGCTGAAGCTTTCTTT; CDR3 protein: CAWVRQGAINAEAFF
V gene: TRBV30; clone size: -; J gene: TRBJ1-5; D gene: TRBD1; CDR3 DNA: TGTGCCTGGAGGGGACAGGCGTATCAGCCCCAGCATTTT; CDR3 protein: CAWRGQAYQPQHF
V gene: TRBV28; clone size: -; J gene: TRBJ2-7; D gene: TRBD2; CDR3 DNA: TGTGCCAGCAGTTTGACTAGCGGGAGTTCTCCACTACTGCCCTACGAGCAGTACTTC; CDR3 protein: CASSLTSGSSPLLPYEQYF
V gene: TRBV15; clone size: once; J gene: TRBJ2-7; D gene: -; CDR3 DNA: TGTGCCACCAGCGTAGACCGCAGAACGGGGGAGCAGTACTTC; CDR3 protein: CATSVDRRTGEQYF
V gene: TRBV6-5; clone size: -; J gene: TRBJ2-7; D gene: TRBD2; CDR3 DNA: TGTGCCAGCAGTTACGCGGCTAGCGGATCCTACGAGCAGTACTTC; CDR3 protein: CASSYAASGSYEQYF
V gene: TRBV10-2; clone size: -; J gene: TRBJ1-2; D gene: -; CDR3 DNA: TGCGCCAGCAGTGGGGGGGACTATGGCTACACCTTC; CDR3 protein: CASSGGDYGYTF
V gene: TRBV19; clone size: -; J gene: TRBJ2-3; D gene: TRBD1; CDR3 DNA: TGTGCCAGTACCTCGTCCGGGACAGGGTACACAGATACGCAGTATTTT; CDR3 protein: CASTSSGTGYTDTQYF
V gene: TRBV11-1; clone size: -; J gene: TRBJ2-7; D gene: TRBD2; CDR3 DNA: TGTGCCAGCAGCTTTCGCGGGAGGGACGAGCAGTACTTC; CDR3 protein: CASSFRGRDEQYF
V gene: TRBV6-5; clone size: -; J gene: TRBJ2-7; D gene: -; CDR3 DNA: TGTGCCAGCAGCCTCACAGGTTCCACCTACGAGCAGTACTTC; CDR3 protein: CASSLTGSTYEQYF
V gene: TRBV11-3; clone size: -; J gene: TRBJ2-1; D gene: TRBD2; CDR3 DNA: TGTGCCAGCAGCTTAGAAGGCACAGCGGGAGTCTATGAGCAGTTCTTC; CDR3 protein: CASSLEGTAGVYEQFF
V gene: TRBV6-5; clone size: -; J gene: TRBJ1-5; D gene: -; CDR3 DNA: TGTGCCAGCAGTTTCAAGGACGGGAACAATCAGCCCCAGCATTTT; CDR3 protein: CASSFKDGNNQPQHF
V gene: TRBV6-5; clone size: once; J gene: TRBJ2-5; D gene: -; CDR3 DNA: TGTGCCAGCAGGAGGGGGACGTCACTCCTGGAGACCCAGTACTTC; CDR3 protein: CASRRGTSLLETQYF
V gene: TRBV7-3; clone size: -; J gene: TRBJ2-1; D gene: TRBD2; CDR3 DNA: TGTGCCAGCAGCCCAAGACTAGCCGCTAGCTCCTACAATGAGCAGTTCTTC; CDR3 protein: CASSPRLAASSYNEQFF
V gene: TRBV11-1; clone size: -; J gene: TRBJ1-2; D gene: TRBD1; CDR3 DNA: TGTGCCAGCAGCCCTGAGCGGACAGGGACTGGCTACACCTTC; CDR3 protein: CASSPERTGTGYTF
V gene: TRBV6-2/TRBV6-3; clone size: -; J gene: TRBJ1-4; D gene: -; CDR3 DNA: TGTGCCAGCAGTTTGGTCCTACGAGGGGAAAAACTGTTTTTT; CDR3 protein: CASSLVLRGEKLFF
V gene: TRBV5-1; clone size: -; J gene: TRBJ2-2; D gene: -; CDR3 DNA: TGCGCCAGCAGATACTTGAGGGACACCGGGGAGCTGTTTTTT; CDR3 protein: CASRYLRDTGELFF
V gene: TRBV7-6; clone size: -; J gene: TRBJ2-1; D gene: -; CDR3 DNA: TGTGCCAGCAGTCAACAGGGTAATGAGCAGTTCTTC; CDR3 protein: CASSQQGNEQFF
V gene: TRBV5-1; clone size: -; J gene: TRBJ1-1; D gene: -; CDR3 DNA: TGCGCCAGCAGCAGGCCAGGACAGACGAACACTGAAGCTTTCTTT; CDR3 protein: CASSRPGQTNTEAFF
V gene: TRBV19; clone size: -; J gene: TRBJ1-2; D gene: -; CDR3 DNA: TGTGCCAGTACCCCACAGCGGGGGAGTCTCTATGGCTACACCTTC; CDR3 protein: CASTPQRGSLYGYTF
V gene: TRBV21-1; clone size: -; J gene: TRBJ2-7; D gene: -; CDR3 DNA: TGTGCCAGCAGCACTAGCCCCGGGACACTCAGCTCCTACGAGCAGTACTTC; CDR3 protein: CASSTSPGTLSSYEQYF
V gene: TRBV7-2; clone size: -; J gene: TRBJ2-5; D gene: -; CDR3 DNA: TGTGCCAGCAGCTACCTAGGGACACCTCAAGAGACCCAGTACTTC; CDR3 protein: CASSYLGTPQETQYF
V gene: TRBV7-8; clone size: -; J gene: TRBJ1-4; D gene: -; CDR3 DNA: TGTGCCAGCAGCCCGGGGTGGGGTAATAATGAAAAACTGTTTTTT; CDR3 protein: CASSPGWGNNEKLFF
V gene: TRBV7-9; clone size: -; J gene: TRBJ1-5; D gene: TRBD1; CDR3 DNA: TGTGCCAGCAGCGGATCCGGGACAGGGCATAGCAATCAGCCCCAGCATTTT; CDR3 protein: CASSGSGTGHSNQPQHF
V gene: TRBV29-1; clone size: -; J gene: TRBJ2-7; D gene: TRBD2; CDR3 DNA: TGCAGCGTTGGGTGGGGGACTAGCGGGAACTACGAGCAGTACTTC; CDR3 protein: CSVGWGTSGNYEQYF
V gene: TRBV7-2; clone size: -; J gene: TRBJ2-5; D gene: TRBD2; CDR3 DNA: TGTGCCAGCAGGGTAGCGGGACAAGAGACCCAGTACTTC; CDR3 protein: CASRVAGQETQYF
V gene: TRBV6-6; clone size: -; J gene: TRBJ2-7; D gene: TRBD2; CDR3 DNA: TGTGCCAGCAGTTTTTCAATCGGCGGGAGTCTACAGGAGCAGTACTTC; CDR3 protein: CASSFSIGGSLQEQYF
V gene: TRBV7-8; clone size: -; J gene: TRBJ2-7; D gene: -; CDR3 DNA: TGTGCCAGCAGCTCCTGGACAAGGAACTCCTACGAGCAGTACTTC; CDR3 protein: CASSSWTRNSYEQYF
V gene: TRBV4-3; clone size: few; J gene: TRBJ1-5; D gene: -; CDR3 DNA: TGCGCCAGCAGCCAAGAAGTGGGCCAGGTTTATCAGCCCCAGCATTTT; CDR3 protein: CASSQEVGQVYQPQHF
V gene: TRBV6-5; clone size: -; J gene: TRBJ1-1; D gene: -; CDR3 DNA: TGTGCCAGCAGCCCCGACAGGTACCGCACTGAAGCTTTCTTT; CDR3 protein: CASSPDRYRTEAFF
V gene: TRBV30; clone size: -; J gene: TRBJ2-7; D gene: TRBD1; CDR3 DNA: TGTGCCTGGAGTGGGACAGGGGCCTACGAGCAGTACTTC; CDR3 protein: CAWSGTGAYEQYF
V gene: TRBV19; clone size: -; J gene: TRBJ1-4; D gene: -; CDR3 DNA: TGTGCCAGTAGCCCCCGATACGGGACGGGAGAGCCAATCCGTGAAAAACTGTTTTTT; CDR3 protein: CASSPRYGTGEPIREKLFF
V gene: TRBV29-1; clone size: -; J gene: TRBJ2-2; D gene: -; CDR3 DNA: TGCAGCGTTGGACAGATAACCACCGGGGAGCTGTTTTTT; CDR3 protein: CSVGQITTGELFF